This T cell receptor beta chain was identified during a study of control samples from healthy donors and cancer patients. Using immunoSEQ multiplex PCR, the repertoire was profiled, and TCRdb retains in-frame clones only, with some absent. The table shows some 140,000 clones, with around 85% occurring only once. A single count supports this clone. The sequencing input was blood. The origin of this receptor is a woman aged 25-40 years in good health.

This CDR3 is CASSNRGIETQYF. CDR3 DNA sequence: TGTGCCAGCAGTAACCGGGGAATAGAGACCCAGTACTTC. The chain uses TRBV12-3 or TRBV12-4 and TRBJ2-5; D might be TRBD2 (5 bases). The CDR3 is 13 amino acids. V shed 5 bases and J shed 4 bases, with 11 bases lying between them.